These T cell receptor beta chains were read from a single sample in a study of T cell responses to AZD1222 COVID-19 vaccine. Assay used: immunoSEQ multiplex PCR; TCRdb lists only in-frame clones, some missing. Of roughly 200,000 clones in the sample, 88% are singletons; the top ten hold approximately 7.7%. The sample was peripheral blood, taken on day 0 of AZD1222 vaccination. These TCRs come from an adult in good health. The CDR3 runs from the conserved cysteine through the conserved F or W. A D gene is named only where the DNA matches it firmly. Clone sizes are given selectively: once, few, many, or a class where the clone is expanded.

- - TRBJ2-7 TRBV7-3 TGTGCCAGCAGCCCGGACAAGTGGAGCTACGAGCAGTACTTC CASSPDKWSYEQYF
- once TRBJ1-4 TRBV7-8 TGTGCCAGCAGCTTAGAAATCAAACGTGCAACTAATGAAAAACTGTTTTTT CASSLEIKRATNEKLFF
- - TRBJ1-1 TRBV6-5 TGTGCCAGCAGTTACTACGCAGGGAACACTGAAGCTTTCTTT CASSYYAGNTEAFF
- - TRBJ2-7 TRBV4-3 TGCGCCAGCAGCCGGTGGTCAGGGAGTTACGAGCAGTACTTC CASSRWSGSYEQYF
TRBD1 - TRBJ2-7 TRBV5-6 TGTGCCAGCAGCCCCGGCGACAGGGTATCCTACGAGCAGTACTTC CASSPGDRVSYEQYF
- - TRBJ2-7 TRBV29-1 TGCAGCGTTGAATCGGGGGCCTACGAGCAGTACTTC CSVESGAYEQYF
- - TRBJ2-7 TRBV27 TGTGCCAGCAGTTTAAGCAGAGGATACGAGCAGTACTTC CASSLSRGYEQYF
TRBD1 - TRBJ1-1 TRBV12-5 TGTGCTAGTGGTTCACGACAGGGGGCGTCCACTGAAGCTTTCTTT CASGSRQGASTEAFF
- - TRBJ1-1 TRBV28 TGTGCCAGCAGTTTTAGAACTCCCGTTCGAATTAACACTGAAGCTTTCTTT CASSFRTPVRINTEAFF
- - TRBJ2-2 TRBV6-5 TGTGCCAGCAGTTACTCGAGGACAATCGGGGAGCTGTTTTTT CASSYSRTIGELFF
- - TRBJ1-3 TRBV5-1 TGCGCCAGCAGCTTCGAGGGCTCTGGAAACACCATATATTTT CASSFEGSGNTIYF
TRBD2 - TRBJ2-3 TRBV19 TGTGCCAGTAGTACTTCCATCACTAGCGGGGTCACAGATACGCAGTATTTT CASSTSITSGVTDTQYF
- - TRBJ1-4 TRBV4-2 TGTGCCAGCAGCCAAGGGGGAACTGAGGCTGAAAAACTGTTTTTT CASSQGGTEAEKLFF
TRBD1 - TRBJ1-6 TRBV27 TGTGCCACTATGACAGGGAATTCACCCCTCCACTTT CATMTGNSPLHF
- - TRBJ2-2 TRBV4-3 TGCGCCAGCAGCCATAGGACCGGGGAGCTGTTTTTT CASSHRTGELFF
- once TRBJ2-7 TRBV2 TGTGCCAGCAGTGGGACCTACGAGCAGTACTTC CASSGTYEQYF
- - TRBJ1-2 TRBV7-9 TGTGCCAGCAGCTTTAAGGACACGGGTGGCTACACCTTC CASSFKDTGGYTF
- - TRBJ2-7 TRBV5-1 TGCGCCAGCAGCTTAACCGACGACGGATCCTACGAGCAGTACTTC CASSLTDDGSYEQYF
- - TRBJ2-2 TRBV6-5 TGTGCCAGCCGCCGGTGGACAGCGAACACCGGGGAGCTGTTTTTT CASRRWTANTGELFF
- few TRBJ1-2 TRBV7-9 TGTGCCAGCAGCCCCACGGCCCCCTATGGCTACACCTTC CASSPTAPYGYTF
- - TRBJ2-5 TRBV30 TGTGCCTGGAGTGTACAAGGAGAGACCCAGTACTTC CAWSVQGETQYF
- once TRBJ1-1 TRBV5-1 TGCGCCAGCGGTTTTCCCGGGGGCACTGAAGCTTTCTTT CASGFPGGTEAFF
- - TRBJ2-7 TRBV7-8 TGTGCCAGCAGCTTAGCGGTCTACTACGAGCAGTACTTC CASSLAVYYEQYF
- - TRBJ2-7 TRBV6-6 TGTGCCAGCAGTTACAGGGGACTCCACGAGCAGTACTTC CASSYRGLHEQYF
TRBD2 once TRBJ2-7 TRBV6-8 TGTGCCAGCAGCTTACGGATCTTTAGGGTAGCGGGGGCCGCCTACGAGCAGTACTTC CASSLRIFRVAGAAYEQYF
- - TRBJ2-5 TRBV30 TGTGCCTGGAAAACTCAGGGGCAAGAGACCCAGTACTTC CAWKTQGQETQYF
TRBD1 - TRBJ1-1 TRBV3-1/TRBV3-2 TGTGCCAGCAGCCCTACAGGGGCCACTGAAGCTTTCTTT CASSPTGATEAFF
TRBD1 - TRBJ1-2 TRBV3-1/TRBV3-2 TGTGCCAGCAGCCAACTCACTATGGACAGGGTTTATGGCTACACCTTC CASSQLTMDRVYGYTF
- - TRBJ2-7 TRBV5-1 TGCGCCAGCAGCTTAAAGGCAGGGTGGGACTACGAGCAGTACTTC CASSLKAGWDYEQYF
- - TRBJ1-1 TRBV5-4 TGTGCCAGCAGCCTCTCAGGGACTGAAGCTTTCTTT CASSLSGTEAFF
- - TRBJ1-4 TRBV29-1 TGCAGCGTTCACGGGCAGGGCAGTGAAAAACTGTTTTTT CSVHGQGSEKLFF
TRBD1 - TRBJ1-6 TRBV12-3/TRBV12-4 TGTGCCAGCACCGGGACAGTGCTATCACCCCTCCACTTT CASTGTVLSPLHF
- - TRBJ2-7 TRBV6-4 TGTGCCAGCGAACCAAGCCCCTACGAGCAGTACTTC CASEPSPYEQYF
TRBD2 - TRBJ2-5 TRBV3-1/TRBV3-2 TGTGCCAGCAGCCGCGGGACTAGCGGGGGAGGCGAGACCCAGTACTTC CASSRGTSGGGETQYF
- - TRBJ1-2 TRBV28 TGTGCCAGCAGTTTAAACGTAGCGAACTATGGCTACACCTTC CASSLNVANYGYTF
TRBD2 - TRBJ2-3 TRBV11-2 TGTGCCAGCAGCTTTCTTGCGGGGGGCACCACAGATACGCAGTATTTT CASSFLAGGTTDTQYF
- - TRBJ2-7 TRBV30 TGTGCCTGGAGTCCCACCACCGGGGTCCACTACGAGCAGTACTTC CAWSPTTGVHYEQYF
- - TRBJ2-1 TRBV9 TGTGCCAGCAGCGGACCGGGCCCAAAGCAGTTCTTC CASSGPGPKQFF
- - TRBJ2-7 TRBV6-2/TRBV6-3 TGTGCCAGCAGTTACTTCGGATACGAGCAGTACTTC CASSYFGYEQYF
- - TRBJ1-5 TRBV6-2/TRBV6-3 TGTGCCAGCAGTTACGGGCCATCAGGGGATCAGCCCCAGCATTTT CASSYGPSGDQPQHF
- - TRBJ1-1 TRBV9 TGTGCCAGCAGCGTAGTACCAGGCGAGAACACTGAAGCTTTCTTT CASSVVPGENTEAFF
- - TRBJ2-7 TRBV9 TGTGCCAGCAGCGAAGCAGACGGATCCATCTACGAGCAGTACTTC CASSEADGSIYEQYF
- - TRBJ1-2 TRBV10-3 TGTGCCATCAGTGGTGGACAGTCCTATGGCTACACCTTC CAISGGQSYGYTF
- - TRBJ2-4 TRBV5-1 TGCGCCAGCAGCTTGGAGGGGGAAAACATTCAGTACTTC CASSLEGENIQYF
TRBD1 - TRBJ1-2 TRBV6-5 TGTGCCAGCAGTAAGACAGGGACCTATGGCTACACCTTC CASSKTGTYGYTF
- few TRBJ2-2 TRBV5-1 TGCGCCAGCACGTCCGGACCTTTATGGGGGGAGCTGTTTTTT CASTSGPLWGELFF
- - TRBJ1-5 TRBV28 TGTGCCAGCAGTAAAACCAGGGTTTTGAGCAATCAGCCCCAGCATTTT CASSKTRVLSNQPQHF
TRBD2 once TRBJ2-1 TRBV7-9 TGTGCCAGCAGCTTAGCAGCGGGGGAAAGGTTCTTC CASSLAAGERFF
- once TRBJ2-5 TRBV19 TGTGCCAGTAGTAGTCTCCGCATGGAGACCCAGTACTTC CASSSLRMETQYF
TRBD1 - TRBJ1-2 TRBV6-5 TGTGCCAGCAGTCGCGGGACAGAGGTGAATGGCTACACCTTC CASSRGTEVNGYTF
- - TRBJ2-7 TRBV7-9 TGTGCCAGCAGCTTATTGGTTACCAGTTATACCTACGAGCAGTACTTC CASSLLVTSYTYEQYF
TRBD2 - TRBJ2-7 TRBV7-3 TGTGCCAGCAGCACACTAGCGGGGGCCTCCTACGAGCAGTACTTC CASSTLAGASYEQYF
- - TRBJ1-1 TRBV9 TGTGCCAGCAGCGTAGCTGAGGGGTCTGAAGCTTTCTTT CASSVAEGSEAFF
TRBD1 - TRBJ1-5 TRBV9 TGTGCCAGCAGCCGGGGACAGGCTGCTAATCAGCCCCAGCATTTT CASSRGQAANQPQHF
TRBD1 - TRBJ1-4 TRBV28 TGTGCCAGCAGTTTAAGGACAGGGGGTAATGAAAAACTGTTTTTT CASSLRTGGNEKLFF
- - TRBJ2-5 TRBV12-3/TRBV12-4 TGTGCCAGCATCCTGAGGGGGGAAGAGACCCAGTACTTC CASILRGEETQYF
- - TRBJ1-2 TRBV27 TGTGCCAGCAGTTTAGGAGGGGCTAACTATGGCTACACCTTC CASSLGGANYGYTF
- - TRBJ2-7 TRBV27 TGTGCCAGCAGCCCTATAGGGGGGAGCGTATATAACGAGCAGTACTTC CASSPIGGSVYNEQYF
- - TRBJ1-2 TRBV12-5 TGTGCTAGTGGTTTGGACAGCGGCTACACCTTC CASGLDSGYTF